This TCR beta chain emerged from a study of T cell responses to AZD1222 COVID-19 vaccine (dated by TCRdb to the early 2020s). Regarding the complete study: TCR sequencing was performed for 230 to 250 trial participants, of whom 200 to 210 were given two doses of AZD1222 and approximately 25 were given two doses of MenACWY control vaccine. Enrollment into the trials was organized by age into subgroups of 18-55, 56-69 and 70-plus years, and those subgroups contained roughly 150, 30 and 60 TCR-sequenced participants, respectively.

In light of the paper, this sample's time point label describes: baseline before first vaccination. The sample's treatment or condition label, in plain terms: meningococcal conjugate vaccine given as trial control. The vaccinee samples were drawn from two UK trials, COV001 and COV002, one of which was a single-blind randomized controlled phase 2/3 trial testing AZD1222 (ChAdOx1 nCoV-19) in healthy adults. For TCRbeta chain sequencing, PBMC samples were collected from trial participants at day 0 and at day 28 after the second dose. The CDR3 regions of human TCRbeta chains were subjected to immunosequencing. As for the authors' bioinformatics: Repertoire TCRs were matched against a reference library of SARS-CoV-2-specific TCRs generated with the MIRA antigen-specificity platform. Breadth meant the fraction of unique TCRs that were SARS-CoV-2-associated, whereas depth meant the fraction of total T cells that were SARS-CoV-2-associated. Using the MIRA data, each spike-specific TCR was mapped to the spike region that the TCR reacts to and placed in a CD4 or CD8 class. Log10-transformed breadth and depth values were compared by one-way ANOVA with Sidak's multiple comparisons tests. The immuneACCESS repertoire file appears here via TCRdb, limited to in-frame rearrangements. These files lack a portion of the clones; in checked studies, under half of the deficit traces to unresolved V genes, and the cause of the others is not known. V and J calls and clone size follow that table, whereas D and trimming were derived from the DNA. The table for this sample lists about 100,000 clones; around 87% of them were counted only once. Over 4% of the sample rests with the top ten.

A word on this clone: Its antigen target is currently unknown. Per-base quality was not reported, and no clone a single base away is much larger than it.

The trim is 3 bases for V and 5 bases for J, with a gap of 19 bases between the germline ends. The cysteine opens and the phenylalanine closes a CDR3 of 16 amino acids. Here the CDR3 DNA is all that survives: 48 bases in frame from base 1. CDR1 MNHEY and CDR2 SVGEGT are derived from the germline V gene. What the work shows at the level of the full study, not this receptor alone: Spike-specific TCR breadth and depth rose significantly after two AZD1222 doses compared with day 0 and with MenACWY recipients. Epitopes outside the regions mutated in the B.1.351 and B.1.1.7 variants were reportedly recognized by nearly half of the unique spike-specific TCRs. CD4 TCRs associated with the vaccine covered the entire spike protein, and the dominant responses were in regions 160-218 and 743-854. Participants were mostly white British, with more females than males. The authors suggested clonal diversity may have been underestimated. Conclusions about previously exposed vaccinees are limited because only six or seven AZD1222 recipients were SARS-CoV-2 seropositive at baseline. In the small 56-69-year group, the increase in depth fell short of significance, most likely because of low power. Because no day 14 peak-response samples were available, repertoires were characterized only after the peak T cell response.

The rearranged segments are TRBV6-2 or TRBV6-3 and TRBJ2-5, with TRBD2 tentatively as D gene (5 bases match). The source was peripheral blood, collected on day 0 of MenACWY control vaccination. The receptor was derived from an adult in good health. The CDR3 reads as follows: CASSYRASPTGETQYF. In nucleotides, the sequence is TGTGCCAGCAGTTATAGGGCTAGCCCCACCGGGGAGACCCAGTACTTC.